This passage covers 7 T cell receptor beta chains from one sample sequenced in a study of vaccination effects on CD4 cells after COVID-19. The protocol was immunoSEQ multiplex PCR, while the TCRdb copy is restricted to in-frame clones and leaves out a portion. The table includes roughly 17,000 clones, about 74% detected once. Their target antigens are unknown. ViraFEST assay sequencing came after antigen-specific CD4+ T cells were expanded with viral peptide pools. With 10 days of culture completed, CD4+ T cells were isolated. It was between March and December 2020 that the person had a SARS-CoV-2 infection confirmed by PCR. The sample in question was CD4+ T cells from PBMCs cultured with SARS-CoV-2 spike peptides, obtained before COVID-19 vaccination. The receptors here all came from a human donor who had a prior SARS-CoV-2 infection.

CDR3 DNA: TGCAGCGGGAGGCGTGGGGGCGCCGAAAACCTTCAGTTCTTC. Its protein is CSGRRGGAENLQFF. The J gene is TRBJ2-1, the V gene TRBV29-1; D may be TRBD1 (6 bases). Trimming took off 7 bases at V and 13 bases at J, with 26 bases between the two ends. The CDR3 runs to 14 residues. Per germline, CDR1 SQVTM and CDR2 ANQGSEA.

The V call is TRBV9, the J call TRBJ2-7; D is possibly TRBD1 (7 bases). Germline V gene data show CDR1 as SGDLS and CDR2 as YYNGEE. Trimming pared 3 bases from V and 7 bases from J, leaving 14 bases between. The length of the CDR3 is 13 residues. The CDR3 DNA follows: TGTGCCAGCAGCGCCACAGGGGCGGGAGAGCAGTACTTC. Amino acids: CASSATGAGEQYF.

The rearrangement links TRBV30 to TRBJ1-5, with 8 bases fitting TRBD1. CDR3 length: 17 amino acids. Trimming at V came to 2 bases and at J to 0 bases, leaving 9 bases not matched to a gene. Germline CDR1 reads GTSNPN; CDR2 reads SVGIG (reference sequence). CDR3 bases: TGTGCCTGGAGTTTTGGGGTGGGACAGGTTAGCAATCAGCCCCAGCATTTT. It yields the protein CAWSFGVGQVSNQPQHF.

This clone has more than one count but fewer than ten. This chain joins TRBV9 and TRBJ1-6, with D unresolved. Germline V gives CDR1 SGDLS, CDR2 YYNGEE. The CDR3 is 14 residues long. The V gene lost 0 bases and the J gene lost 6 bases, with 7 bases spanning the gap. This CDR3 reads CASSVGGSNSPLHF. CDR3 DNA: TGTGCCAGCAGCGTAGGAGGGTCTAATTCACCCCTCCACTTT.

The chain couples TRBV30 to TRBJ2-6; TRBD2 matches at 7 bases. Germline V CDR1 and CDR2: GTSNPN, SVGIG (reference sequence). V lost 4 bases, J lost 2 bases, and 8 bases stayed unmatched. This CDR3 contains 16 residues. The CDR3 sequence is CAWTGRESPGANVLTF. The CDR3 nucleotides are TGTGCCTGGACAGGGCGGGAGTCTCCTGGGGCCAACGTCCTGACTTTC.

V is TRBV7-9 and J is TRBJ2-5; tentative D call: TRBD1 (5 bases). The CDR3 has 15 residues. Germline CDR1 and CDR2: SEHNR and FQNEAQ (reference sequence). With 2 bases removed from V and 0 bases from J, the gap between germline ends came to 10 bases. The CDR3 DNA reads as TGTGCCAGCAGCTTACAGGGTGGGGACCAAGAGACCCAGTACTTC. Amino acid sequence: CASSLQGGDQETQYF. Supplemented by reference TRBV7-9 and TRBJ2-5, the full variable domain reads DTGVSQNPRHKITKRGQNVTFRCDPISEHNRLYWYRQTLGQGPEFLTYFQNEAQLEKSRLLSDRFSAERPKGSFSTLEIQRTEQGDSAMYLCASSLQGGDQETQYFGPGTRLLVL.

This clone was counted between two and nine times. This chain joins TRBV19 and TRBJ2-1, with TRBD2 identical over 8 bases. V shed 4 bases, J shed 6 bases, and the junction held 11 bases outside the gene matches. The CDR3 totals 16 residues. From germline, CDR1 is LNHDA and CDR2 SQIVND (reference sequence). This CDR3 is CASSNLPGLVGNEQFF. The CDR3 nucleotides are TGTGCCAGTAGTAATCTACCGGGACTAGTCGGCAATGAGCAGTTCTTC. The full variable domain, completed using reference TRBV19 and TRBJ2-1, is DGGITQSPKYLFRKEGQNVTLSCEQNLNHDAMYWYRQDPGQGLRLIYYSQIVNDFQKGDIAEGYSVSREKKESFPLTVTSAQKNPTAFYLCASSNLPGLVGNEQFFGPGTRLTVL.